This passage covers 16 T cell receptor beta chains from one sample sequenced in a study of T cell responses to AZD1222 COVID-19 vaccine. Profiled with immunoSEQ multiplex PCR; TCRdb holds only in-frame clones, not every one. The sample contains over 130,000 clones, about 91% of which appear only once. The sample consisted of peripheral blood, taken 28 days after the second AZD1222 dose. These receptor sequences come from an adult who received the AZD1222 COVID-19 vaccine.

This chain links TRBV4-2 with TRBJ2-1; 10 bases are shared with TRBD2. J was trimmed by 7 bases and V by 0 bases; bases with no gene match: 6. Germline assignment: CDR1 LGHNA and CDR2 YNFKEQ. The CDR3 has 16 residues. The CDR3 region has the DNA TGTGCCAGCAGCCAAGATCCTAGCGGGAGCCCAAATGAGCAGTTCTTC. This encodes CASSQDPSGSPNEQFF.

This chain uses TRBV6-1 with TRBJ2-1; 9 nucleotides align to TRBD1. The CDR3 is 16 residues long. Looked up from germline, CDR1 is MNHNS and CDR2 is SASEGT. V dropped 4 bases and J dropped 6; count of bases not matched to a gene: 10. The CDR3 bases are TGTGCCAGCAGTGTTACCGGGACAGGGAGCCTCAATGAGCAGTTCTTC. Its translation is CASSVTGTGSLNEQFF.

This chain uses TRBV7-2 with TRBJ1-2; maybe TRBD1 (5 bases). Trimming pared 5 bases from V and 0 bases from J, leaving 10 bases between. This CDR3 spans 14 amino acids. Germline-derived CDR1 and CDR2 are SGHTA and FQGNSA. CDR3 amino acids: CASSVGAANYGYTF. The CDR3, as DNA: TGTGCCAGCAGCGTCGGGGCTGCTAACTATGGCTACACCTTC.

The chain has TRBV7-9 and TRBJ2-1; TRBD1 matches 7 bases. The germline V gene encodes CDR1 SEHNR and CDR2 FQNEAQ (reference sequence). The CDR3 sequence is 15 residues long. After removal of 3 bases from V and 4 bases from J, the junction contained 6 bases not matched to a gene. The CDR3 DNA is TGTGCCAGCAGCTTTCTCAGGGGGTGTTACAATGAGCAGTTCTTC. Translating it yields CASSFLRGCYNEQFF.

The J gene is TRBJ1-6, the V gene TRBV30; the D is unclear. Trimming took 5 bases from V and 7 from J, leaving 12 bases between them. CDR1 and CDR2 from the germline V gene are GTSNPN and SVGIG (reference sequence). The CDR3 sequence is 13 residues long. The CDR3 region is CAWGGVANSPLHF. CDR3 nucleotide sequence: TGTGCCTGGGGCGGGGTCGCGAATTCACCCCTCCACTTT.

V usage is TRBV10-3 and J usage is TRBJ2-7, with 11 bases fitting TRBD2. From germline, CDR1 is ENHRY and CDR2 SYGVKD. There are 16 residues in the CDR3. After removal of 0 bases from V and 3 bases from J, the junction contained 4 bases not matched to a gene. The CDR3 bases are TGTGCCATCAGTGAGTCGGCTAGCGGGGGGTACTACGAGCAGTACGTC. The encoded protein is CAISESASGGYYEQYV.

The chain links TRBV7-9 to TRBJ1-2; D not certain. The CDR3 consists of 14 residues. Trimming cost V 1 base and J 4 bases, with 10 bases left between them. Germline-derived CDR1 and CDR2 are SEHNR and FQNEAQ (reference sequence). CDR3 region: CASSLDTVSYGYTF. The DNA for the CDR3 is TGTGCCAGCAGCTTAGACACGGTCTCCTATGGCTACACCTTC. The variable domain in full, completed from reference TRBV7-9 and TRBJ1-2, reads DTGVSQNPRHKITKRGQNVTFRCDPISEHNRLYWYRQTLGQGPEFLTYFQNEAQLEKSRLLSDRFSAERPKGSFSTLEIQRTEQGDSAMYLCASSLDTVSYGYTFGSGTRLTVV.

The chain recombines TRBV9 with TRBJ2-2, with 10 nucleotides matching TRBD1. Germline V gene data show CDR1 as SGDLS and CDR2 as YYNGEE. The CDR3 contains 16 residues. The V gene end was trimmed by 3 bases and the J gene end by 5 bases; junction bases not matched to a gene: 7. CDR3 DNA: TGTGCCAGCAGCGGGGGACAGGGGAGGACGACCGGGGAGCTGTTTTTT. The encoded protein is CASSGGQGRTTGELFF.

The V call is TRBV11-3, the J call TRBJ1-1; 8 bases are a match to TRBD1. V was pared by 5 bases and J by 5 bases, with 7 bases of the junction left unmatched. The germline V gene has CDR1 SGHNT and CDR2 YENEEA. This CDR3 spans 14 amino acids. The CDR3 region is CASSLDRGSTEAFF. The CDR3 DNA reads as TGTGCCAGCAGCCTTGACAGGGGTTCGACTGAAGCTTTCTTT.

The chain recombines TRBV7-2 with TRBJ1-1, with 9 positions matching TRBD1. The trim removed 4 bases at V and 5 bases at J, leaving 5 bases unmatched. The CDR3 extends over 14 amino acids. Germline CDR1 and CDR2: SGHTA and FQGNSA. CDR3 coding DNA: TGTGCCAGCAGCTCTACAGGGGGCGGAACTGAAGCTTTCTTT. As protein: CASSSTGGGTEAFF. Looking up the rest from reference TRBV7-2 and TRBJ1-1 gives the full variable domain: GAGVSQSPSNKVTEKGKDVELRCDPISGHTALYWYRQSLGQGLEFLIYFQGNSAPDKSGLPSDRFSAERTGGSVSTLTIQRTQQEDSAVYLCASSSTGGGTEAFFGQGTRLTVV.

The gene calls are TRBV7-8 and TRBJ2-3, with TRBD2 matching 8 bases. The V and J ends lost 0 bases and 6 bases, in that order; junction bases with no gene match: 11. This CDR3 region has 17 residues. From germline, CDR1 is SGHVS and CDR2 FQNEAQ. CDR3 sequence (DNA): TGTGCCAGCAGCTTAGCGGGGGTAGCGGGAAATCCGGATACGCAGTATTTT. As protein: CASSLAGVAGNPDTQYF.

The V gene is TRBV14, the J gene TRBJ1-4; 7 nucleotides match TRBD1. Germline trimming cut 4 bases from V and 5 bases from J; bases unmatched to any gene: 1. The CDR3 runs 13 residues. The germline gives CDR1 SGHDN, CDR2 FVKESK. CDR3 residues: CASSRGQNEKLFF. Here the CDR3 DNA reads TGTGCCAGCAGCCGGGGACAGAATGAAAAACTGTTTTTT.

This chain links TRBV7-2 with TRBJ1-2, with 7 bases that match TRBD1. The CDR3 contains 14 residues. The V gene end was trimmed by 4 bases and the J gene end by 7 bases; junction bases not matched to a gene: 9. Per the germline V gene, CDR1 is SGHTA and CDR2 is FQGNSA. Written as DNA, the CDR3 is TGTGCCAGCAGCTCCAGACAGGGACGAAGTGGCTACACCTTC. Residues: CASSSRQGRSGYTF.

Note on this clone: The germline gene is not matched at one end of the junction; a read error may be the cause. The CDR3 DNA follows: TGCGCCAGCAGCCAAGAGGGGACTAGCGGGTACGAGCAGTGCTTC. Amino acids: CASSQEGTSGYEQCF. The V gene is TRBV4-1, the J gene TRBJ2-7, with TRBD2 identical over 12 bases. Germline CDR1 is MGHRA and CDR2 is YSYEKL. This CDR3 contains 15 residues.

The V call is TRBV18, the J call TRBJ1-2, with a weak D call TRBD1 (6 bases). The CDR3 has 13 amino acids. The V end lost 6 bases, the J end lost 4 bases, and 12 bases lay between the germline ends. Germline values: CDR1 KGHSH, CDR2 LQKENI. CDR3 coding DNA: TGTGCCAGCTCTCCAGGGGACGGCTATGGCTACACCTTC. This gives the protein CASSPGDGYGYTF.

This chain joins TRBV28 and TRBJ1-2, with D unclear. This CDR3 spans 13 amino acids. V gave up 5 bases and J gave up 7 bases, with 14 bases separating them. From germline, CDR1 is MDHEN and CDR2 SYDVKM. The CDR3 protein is CASSLYPTGGYTF. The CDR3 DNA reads TGTGCCAGCAGTCTATACCCGACGGGTGGCTACACCTTC.